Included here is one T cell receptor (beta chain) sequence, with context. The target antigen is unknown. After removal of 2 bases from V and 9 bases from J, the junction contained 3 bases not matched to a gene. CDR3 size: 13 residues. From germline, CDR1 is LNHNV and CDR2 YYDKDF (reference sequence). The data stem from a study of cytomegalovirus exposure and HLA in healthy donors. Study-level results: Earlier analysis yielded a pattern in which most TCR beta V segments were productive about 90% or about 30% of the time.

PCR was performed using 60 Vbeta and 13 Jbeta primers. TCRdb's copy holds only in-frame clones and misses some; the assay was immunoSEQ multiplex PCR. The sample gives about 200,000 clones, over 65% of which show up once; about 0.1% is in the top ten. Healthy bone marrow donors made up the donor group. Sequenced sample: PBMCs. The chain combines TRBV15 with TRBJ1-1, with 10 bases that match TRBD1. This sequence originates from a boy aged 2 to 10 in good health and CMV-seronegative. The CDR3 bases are TGTGCCACCAGCAGACCGACAGGGGGCAAAGCTTTCTTT. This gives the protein CATSRPTGGKAFF.